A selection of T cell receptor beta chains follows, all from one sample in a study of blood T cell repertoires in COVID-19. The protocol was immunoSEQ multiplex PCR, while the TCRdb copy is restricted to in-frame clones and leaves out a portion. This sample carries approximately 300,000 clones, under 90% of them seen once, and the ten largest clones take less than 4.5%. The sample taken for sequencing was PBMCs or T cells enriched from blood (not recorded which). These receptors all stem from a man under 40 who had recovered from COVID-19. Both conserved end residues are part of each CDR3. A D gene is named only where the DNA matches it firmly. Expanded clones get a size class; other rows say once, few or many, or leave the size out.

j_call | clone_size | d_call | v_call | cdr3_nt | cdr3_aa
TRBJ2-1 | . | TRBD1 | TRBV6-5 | TGTGCCAGCAGTTACGGGACAGAGGCCTACAATGAGCAGTTCTTC | CASSYGTEAYNEQFF
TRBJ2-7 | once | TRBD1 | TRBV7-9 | TGTGCCAGCAGCTTATTACAGGGGGCCTACGAGCAGTACTTC | CASSLLQGAYEQYF
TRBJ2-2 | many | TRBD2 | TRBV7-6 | TGTGCCAGCAGCCACCTAGCGGGAGTGTCGAACACCGGGGAGCTGTTTTTT | CASSHLAGVSNTGELFF
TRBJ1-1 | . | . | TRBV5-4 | TGTGCCAGCAGCTTCGGAACAGTCATGAACACTGAAGCTTTCTTT | CASSFGTVMNTEAFF
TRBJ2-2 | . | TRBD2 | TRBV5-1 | TGCGCCAGCAGCGTTAGCGGGGGTCCGAACACCGGGGAGCTGTTTTTT | CASSVSGGPNTGELFF
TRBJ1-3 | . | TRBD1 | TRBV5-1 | TGCGCCAGCAGCTTGCTGTCGACAGGGGGCATATCTGGAAACACCATATATTTT | CASSLLSTGGISGNTIYF
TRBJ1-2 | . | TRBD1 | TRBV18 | TGTGCCAGCTCCCTCGGACAGGAGAACTATGGCTACACCTTC | CASSLGQENYGYTF
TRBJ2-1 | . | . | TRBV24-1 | TGTGCCACCAGTGATACTGGCGGGGTGTACAATGAGCAGTTCTTC | CATSDTGGVYNEQFF
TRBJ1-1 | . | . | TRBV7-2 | TGTGCCAGCAGCGACCTCGGCGGGGCGACCACTGAAGCTTTCTTT | CASSDLGGATTEAFF
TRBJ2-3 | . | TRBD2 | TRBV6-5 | TGTGCCAGCAGTCCCCTCGCGGGAGGCACAGATACGCAGTATTTT | CASSPLAGGTDTQYF
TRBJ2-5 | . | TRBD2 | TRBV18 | TGTGCCAGCTCTCCGACTAGCGGGGGTGAGACCCAGTACTTC | CASSPTSGGETQYF
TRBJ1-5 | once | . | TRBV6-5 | TGTGCCAGCAGTACACAGGGTTTGTACCAGCCCCAGCATTTT | CASSTQGLYQPQHF
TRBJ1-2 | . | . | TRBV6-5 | TGTGCCAGCAGTTACTCCGCAGGGCCCTATGGCTACACCTTC | CASSYSAGPYGYTF
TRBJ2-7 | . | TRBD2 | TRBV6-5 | TGTGCCAGCAGTTACTCCGGGAGGGTATCCTACGAGCAGTACTTC | CASSYSGRVSYEQYF
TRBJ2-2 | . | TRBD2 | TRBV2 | TGTGCCAGCAGGGCGACTGACAAGGGACTAGCGGGAGGGCACACCGGGGAGCTGTTTTTT | CASRATDKGLAGGHTGELFF
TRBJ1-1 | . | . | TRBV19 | TGTGCCAGTAGTAGGCAGGGGCAGTTGACTGAAGCTTTCTTT | CASSRQGQLTEAFF
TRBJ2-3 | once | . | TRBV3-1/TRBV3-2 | TGTGCCAGCAGCCAACTAGCGACGGCTAGCACAGATACGCAGTATTTT | CASSQLATASTDTQYF
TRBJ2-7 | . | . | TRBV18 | TGTGCCAGCTCTCCCTATGGGGCGAACGAGCAGTACTTC | CASSPYGANEQYF
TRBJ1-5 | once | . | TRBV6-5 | TGTGCCAGCCGGTATAGCAATCAGCCCCAGCATTTT | CASRYSNQPQHF
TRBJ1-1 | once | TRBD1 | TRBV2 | TGTGCCAGCAGTCGACAGGGGGGAGACACTGAAGCTTTCTTT | CASSRQGGDTEAFF
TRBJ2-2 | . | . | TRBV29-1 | TGCAGCGTTGAAGTTGTAGGGGACTTACCCACCGGGGAGCTGTTTTTT | CSVEVVGDLPTGELFF
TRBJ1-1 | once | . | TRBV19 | TGTGCCAGTAGTTATGGAGCGAACACTGAAGCTTTCTTT | CASSYGANTEAFF
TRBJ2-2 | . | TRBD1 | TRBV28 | TGTGCCAGCAGTTTGGCCGACAGGGCCACCGGGGAGCTGTTTTTT | CASSLADRATGELFF
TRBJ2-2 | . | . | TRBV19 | TGTGCCAGTAGTAGTCCCCTGGCGGGTCCTAACACCGGGGAGCTGTTTTTT | CASSSPLAGPNTGELFF
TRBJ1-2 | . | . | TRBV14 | TGTGCCAGCAGCCCCGTACGGACAGCCTTCTATGGCTACACCTTC | CASSPVRTAFYGYTF
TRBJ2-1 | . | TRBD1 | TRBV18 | TGTGCCAGCTCACCGACAGGGGCCTACAATGAGCAGTTCTTC | CASSPTGAYNEQFF
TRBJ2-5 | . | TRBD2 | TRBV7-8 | TGTGCCAGCAGCTTAGGACCGGAACTAGCGGGGATAGGCGAGACCCAGTACTTC | CASSLGPELAGIGETQYF
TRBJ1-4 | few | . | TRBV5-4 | TGTGCCACCGCGAGGGCCAGTAATGAAAAACTGTTTTTT | CATARASNEKLFF
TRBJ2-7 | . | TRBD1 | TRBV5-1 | TGCGCCAGCAGCGTACAGGGGGCGAGCTCCTACGAGCAGTACTTC | CASSVQGASSYEQYF
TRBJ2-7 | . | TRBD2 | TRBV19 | TGTGCCAGTAGTATAGAGCGGGGGTACTCCTACGAGCAGTACTTC | CASSIERGYSYEQYF
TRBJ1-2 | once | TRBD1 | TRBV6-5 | TGTGCCAGCGGAGGACAGGGAGTTTATGGCTACACCTTC | CASGGQGVYGYTF
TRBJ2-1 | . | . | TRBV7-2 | TGTGCCAGCAGCTCGACCCTCTATAGCGGCTCCTACAATGAGCAGTTCTTC | CASSSTLYSGSYNEQFF
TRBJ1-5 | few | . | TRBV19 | TGTGCCAGTATTTCCCTGGGCGGGGGACGACACGATCAGCCCCAGCATTTT | CASISLGGGRHDQPQHF
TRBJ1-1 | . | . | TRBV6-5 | TGTGCCAGCAGGGTCGGGACACCGAACACTGAAGCTTTCTTT | CASRVGTPNTEAFF
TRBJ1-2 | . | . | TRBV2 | TGTGCCAGCAGTGAAGGGACATCAGGCGGCTACACCTTC | CASSEGTSGGYTF
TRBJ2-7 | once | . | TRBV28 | TGTGCCAGCAGTTTGGTCACACCGTTATACGAGCAGTACTTC | CASSLVTPLYEQYF
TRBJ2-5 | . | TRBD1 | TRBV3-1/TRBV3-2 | TGTGCCAGCAGCCATGCAGGGGGCCGGCAAGAGACCCAGTACTTC | CASSHAGGRQETQYF
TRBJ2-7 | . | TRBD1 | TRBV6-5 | TGTGCCAGCCAGCCCGGGCAGGGGGCAGTCTACGAGCAGTACTTC | CASQPGQGAVYEQYF
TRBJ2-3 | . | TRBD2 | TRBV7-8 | TGTGCCAGCAGCTTAGGTGGGGGGGAGGGAGCAGATACGCAGTATTTT | CASSLGGGEGADTQYF
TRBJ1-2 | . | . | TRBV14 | TGTGCCAGCAGCCAAGATATTCGCCAGGGACACCGAGCTAACTATGGCTACACCTTC | CASSQDIRQGHRANYGYTF
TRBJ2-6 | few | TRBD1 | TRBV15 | TGTGCCACCAGCAGAGACCGGGGACAGCTCTCTGGGGCCAACGTCCTGACTTTC | CATSRDRGQLSGANVLTF